What follows is one T cell receptor (beta chain) and its context. Its antigen remains undetermined. One base away there is no much larger clone; base qualities are not given. The junction shows trimming of 7 bases on V and 0 bases on J, plus 9 bases between the germline ends. Spanning cysteine to phenylalanine, the CDR3 consists of 12 amino acids. Of the read, only the CDR3 DNA is kept; its 36 bases are in frame from base 1. CDR1 is given as SQVTM and CDR2 as ANQGSEA, both from the germline V gene. The data were obtained in a study of blood T cell repertoires in COVID-19 (dated by TCRdb to 2020 to 2022). Background for the entire study: Samples from collaborators originated in the United States, Italy and Spain and spanned both the acute and convalescent phases of COVID-19. Deeply sampled blood TCRbeta repertoires from subjects exposed to, actively infected with, or recovered from COVID-19 were included in the dataset. Nearly every sample came with metadata listing a de-identified subject ID, COVID-19 status, age in years and sex. Where available, HLA class I and class II types were taken from metadata supplied by the sample provider and were not determined by assay-based typing. The prospective study material was composed of cDNA or gDNA derived from T cells, B-cell-depleted T cells, or PBMCs. Samples came from the ongoing ImmuneRACE study (first 160 participants) plus 1,254 subjects from 6 global collaborators. The repertoires were made available in a free public database intended to serve as a resource for research on the immune response to SARS-CoV-2.

At one collaborating source in Seattle, patients were enrolled during active infection and were followed longitudinally through the course of disease. Each collaborating institution followed its own protocols to collect whole blood in K2EDTA tubes. For TCRbeta analysis, collaborators shipped samples in one of three forms: frozen whole blood, isolated PBMCs, or DNA extracted from either of those sample types. TCRbeta CDR3 regions were amplified from genomic DNA using the immunoSEQ Assay, a bias-controlled multiplex PCR. The study's own analysis went as follows. The number of nucleated cells in each sample was estimated from the amplification of reference gene primers within the assay. To quantify the absolute abundance of each unique TCRbeta CDR3 rearrangement, sequence reads were collapsed and filtered. For each sample, productive Simpson clonality was calculated as the square root of Simpson's diversity index over productive rearrangements. In its TCRdb copy, this immuneACCESS table keeps in-frame sequences only and misses some clones. Where compared with another copy, unresolved V genes explain less than half of these, and the others have no known cause. The DNA was the basis for D and trimming; V, J and clone size are from that table. The sample has approximately 200,000 clones on record, 94% of them singletons. 0.6% to 0.9% of the sample rests with the top ten.

General conclusions and limits of the study: The quantity of clinical and demographic metadata differed by source and by participant and was supplied without curation.

The specimen was peripheral blood. The receptor was derived from a man aged 25-40 years with COVID-19, enrolled during active disease. The sequence links TRBV29-1 to TRBJ1-1; no D segment can be confidently identified. The DNA sequence is as follows: TGCAGCGCCAACCGAGTGAACACTGAAGCTTTCTTT. It translates as CSANRVNTEAFF. Joined to the reference TRBV29-1 and TRBJ1-1 proteins, this CDR3 gives the full variable domain: SAVISQKPSRDICQRGTSLTIQCQVDSQVTMMFWYRQQPGQSLTLIATANQGSEATYESGFVIDKFPISRPNLTFSTLTVSNMSPEDSSIYLCSANRVNTEAFFGQGTRLTVV.